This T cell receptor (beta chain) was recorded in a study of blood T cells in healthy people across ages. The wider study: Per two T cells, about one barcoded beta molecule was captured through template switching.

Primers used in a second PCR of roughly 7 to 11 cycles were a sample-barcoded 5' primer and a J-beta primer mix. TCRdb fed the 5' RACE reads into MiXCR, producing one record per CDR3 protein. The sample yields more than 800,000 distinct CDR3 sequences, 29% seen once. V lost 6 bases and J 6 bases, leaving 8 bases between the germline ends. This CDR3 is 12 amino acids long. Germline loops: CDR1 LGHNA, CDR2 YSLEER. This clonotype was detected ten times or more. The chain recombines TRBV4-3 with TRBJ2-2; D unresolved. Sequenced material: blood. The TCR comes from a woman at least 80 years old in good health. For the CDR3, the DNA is TGCGCCAGCAGTCCCGACGCCGGGGAGCTGTTTTTT. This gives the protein CASSPDAGELFF.